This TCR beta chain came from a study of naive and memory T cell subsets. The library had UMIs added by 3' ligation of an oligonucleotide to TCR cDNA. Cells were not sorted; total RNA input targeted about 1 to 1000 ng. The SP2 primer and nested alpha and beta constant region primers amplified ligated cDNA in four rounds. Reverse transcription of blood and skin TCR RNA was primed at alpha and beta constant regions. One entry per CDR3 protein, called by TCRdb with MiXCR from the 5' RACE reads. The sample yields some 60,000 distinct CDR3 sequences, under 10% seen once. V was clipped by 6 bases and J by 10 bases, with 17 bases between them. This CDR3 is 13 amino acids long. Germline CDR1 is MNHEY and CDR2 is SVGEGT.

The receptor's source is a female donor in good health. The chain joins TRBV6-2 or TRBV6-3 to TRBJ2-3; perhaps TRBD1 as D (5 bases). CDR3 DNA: TGTGCCAGCAGAGAACAGTTATCAGGGCCGCAGTATTTT. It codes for CASREQLSGPQYF.